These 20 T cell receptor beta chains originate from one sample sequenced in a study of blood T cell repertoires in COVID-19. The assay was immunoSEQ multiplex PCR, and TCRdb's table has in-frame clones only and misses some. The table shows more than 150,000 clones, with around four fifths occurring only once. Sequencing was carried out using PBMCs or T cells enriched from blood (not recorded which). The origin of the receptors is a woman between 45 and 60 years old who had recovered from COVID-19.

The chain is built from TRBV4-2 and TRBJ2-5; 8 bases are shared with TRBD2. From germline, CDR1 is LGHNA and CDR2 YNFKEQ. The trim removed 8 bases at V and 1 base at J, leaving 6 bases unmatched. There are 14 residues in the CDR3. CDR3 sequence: CASGELAVQETQYF. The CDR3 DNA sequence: TGTGCCAGCGGGGAACTAGCGGTCCAAGAGACCCAGTACTTC.

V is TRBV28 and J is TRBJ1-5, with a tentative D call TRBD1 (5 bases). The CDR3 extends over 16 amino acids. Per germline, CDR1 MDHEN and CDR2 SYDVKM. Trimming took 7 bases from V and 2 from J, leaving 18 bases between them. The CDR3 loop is CASNPTGQGGNQPQHF. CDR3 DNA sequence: TGTGCCAGCAACCCCACCGGGCAGGGTGGCAATCAGCCCCAGCATTTT.

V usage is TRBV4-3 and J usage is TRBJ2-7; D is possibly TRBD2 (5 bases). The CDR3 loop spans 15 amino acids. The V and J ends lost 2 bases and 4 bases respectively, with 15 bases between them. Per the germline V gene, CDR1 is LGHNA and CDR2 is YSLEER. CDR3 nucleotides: TGCGCCAGCAGCCAAAATTCGGGGATAGAATACGAGCAGTACTTC. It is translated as CASSQNSGIEYEQYF.

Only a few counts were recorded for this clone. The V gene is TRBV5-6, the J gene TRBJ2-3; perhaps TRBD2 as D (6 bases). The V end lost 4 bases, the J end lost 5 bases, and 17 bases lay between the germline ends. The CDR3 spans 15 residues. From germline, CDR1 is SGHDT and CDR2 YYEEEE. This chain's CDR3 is CASSPPRLVIDTQYF. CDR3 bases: TGTGCCAGCAGCCCGCCCCGACTAGTAATAGATACGCAGTATTTT.

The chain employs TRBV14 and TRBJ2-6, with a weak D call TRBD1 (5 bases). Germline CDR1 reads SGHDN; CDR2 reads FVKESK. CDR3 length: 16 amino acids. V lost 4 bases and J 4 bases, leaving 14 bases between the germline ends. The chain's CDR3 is CASSPLLGAGANVLTF. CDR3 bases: TGTGCCAGCAGCCCCCTCCTTGGGGCAGGGGCCAACGTCCTGACTTTC.

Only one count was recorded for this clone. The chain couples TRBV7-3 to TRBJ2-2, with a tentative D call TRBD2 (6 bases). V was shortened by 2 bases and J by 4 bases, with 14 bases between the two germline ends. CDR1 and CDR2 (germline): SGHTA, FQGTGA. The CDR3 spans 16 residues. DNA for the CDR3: TGTGCCAGCAGCTTAGGAGGGGTTATGAGCACCGGGGAGCTGTTTTTT. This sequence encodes CASSLGGVMSTGELFF.

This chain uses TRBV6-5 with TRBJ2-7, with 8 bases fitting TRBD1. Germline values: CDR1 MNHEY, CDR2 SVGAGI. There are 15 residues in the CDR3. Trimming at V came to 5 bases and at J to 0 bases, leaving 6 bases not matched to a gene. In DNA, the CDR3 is TGTGCCAGCAGTAGAGCCGGGACAGGCTCCTACGAGCAGTACTTC. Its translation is CASSRAGTGSYEQYF.

CDR3 DNA sequence: TGTGCCAGCACACGGGACAGCTCCTACGAGCAGTACTTC. It encodes CASTRDSSYEQYF. The gene calls are TRBV7-9 and TRBJ2-7, with 7 bases fitting TRBD1. Germline values: CDR1 SEHNR, CDR2 FQNEAQ (reference sequence). There are 13 residues in the CDR3. V shed 7 bases, J shed 0 bases, and the junction held 3 bases outside the gene matches.

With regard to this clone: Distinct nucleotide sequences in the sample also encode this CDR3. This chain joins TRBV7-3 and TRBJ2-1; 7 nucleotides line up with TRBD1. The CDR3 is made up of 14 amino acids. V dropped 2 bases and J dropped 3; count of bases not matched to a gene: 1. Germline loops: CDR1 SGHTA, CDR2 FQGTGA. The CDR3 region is CASSLAGGYNEQFF. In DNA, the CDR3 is TGTGCCAGCAGCTTAGCAGGGGGCTACAATGAGCAGTTCTTC.

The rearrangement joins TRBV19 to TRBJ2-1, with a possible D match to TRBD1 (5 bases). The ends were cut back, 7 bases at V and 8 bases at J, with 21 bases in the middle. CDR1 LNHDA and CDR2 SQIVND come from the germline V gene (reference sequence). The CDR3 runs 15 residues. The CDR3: CASTTIRLGVDEQFF. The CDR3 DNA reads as TGTGCCAGTACCACGATAAGGCTAGGGGTGGATGAGCAGTTCTTC.

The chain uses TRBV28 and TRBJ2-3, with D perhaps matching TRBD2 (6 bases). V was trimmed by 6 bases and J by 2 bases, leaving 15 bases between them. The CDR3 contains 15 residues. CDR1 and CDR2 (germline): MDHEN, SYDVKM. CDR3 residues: CASSRGFQSTDTQYF. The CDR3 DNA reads TGTGCCAGCAGCCGGGGGTTCCAGTCCACAGATACGCAGTATTTT.

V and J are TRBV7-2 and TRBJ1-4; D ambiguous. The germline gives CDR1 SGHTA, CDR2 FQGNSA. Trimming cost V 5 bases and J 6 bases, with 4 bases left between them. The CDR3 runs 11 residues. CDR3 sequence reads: CASSPDEKLFF. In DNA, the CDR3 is TGTGCCAGCAGCCCGGATGAAAAACTGTTTTTT.

CDR3 coding DNA: TGTGCCAGCAGCACCGGGACAATGGCCTCCGATACGCAGTATTTT. Its protein is CASSTGTMASDTQYF. The gene calls are TRBV7-2 and TRBJ2-3; tentative D call: TRBD1 (6 bases). The germline V gene encodes CDR1 SGHTA and CDR2 FQGNSA. This CDR3 is 15 amino acids long. The V and J ends lost 5 bases and 6 bases respectively, with 18 bases between them.

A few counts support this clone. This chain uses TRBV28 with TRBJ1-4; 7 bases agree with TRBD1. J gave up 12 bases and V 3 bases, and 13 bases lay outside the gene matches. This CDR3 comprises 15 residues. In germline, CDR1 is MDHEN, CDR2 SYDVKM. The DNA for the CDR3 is TGTGCCAGCAGTTTCGAGCAGGGGGTCCCTGGGGAACTGTTTTTT. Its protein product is CASSFEQGVPGELFF.

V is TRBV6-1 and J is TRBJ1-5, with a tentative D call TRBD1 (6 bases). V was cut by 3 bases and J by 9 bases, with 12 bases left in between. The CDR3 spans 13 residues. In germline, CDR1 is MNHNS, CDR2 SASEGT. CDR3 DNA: TGTGCCAGCAGTGAGACAGGTCAGGCGCCCCAGCATTTT. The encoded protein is CASSETGQAPQHF.

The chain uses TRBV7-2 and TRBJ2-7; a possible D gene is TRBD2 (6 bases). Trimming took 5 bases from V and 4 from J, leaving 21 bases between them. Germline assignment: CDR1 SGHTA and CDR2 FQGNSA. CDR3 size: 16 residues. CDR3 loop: CASSPPGVSGGYEQYF. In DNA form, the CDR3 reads TGTGCCAGCAGCCCCCCGGGGGTATCGGGTGGGTACGAGCAGTACTTC.

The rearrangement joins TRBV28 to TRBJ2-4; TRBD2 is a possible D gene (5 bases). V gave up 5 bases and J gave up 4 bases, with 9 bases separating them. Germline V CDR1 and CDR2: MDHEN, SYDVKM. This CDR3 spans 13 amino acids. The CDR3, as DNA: TGTGCCAGCAGTCTCACTAGAAAAAACATTCAGTACTTC. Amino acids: CASSLTRKNIQYF.

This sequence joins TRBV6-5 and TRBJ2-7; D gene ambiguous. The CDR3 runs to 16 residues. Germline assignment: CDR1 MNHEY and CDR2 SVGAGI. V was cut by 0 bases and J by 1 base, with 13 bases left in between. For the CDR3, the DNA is TGTGCCAGCAGTTACTCACGCCAGGCAGGTTCCTACGAGCAGTACTTC. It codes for CASSYSRQAGSYEQYF.

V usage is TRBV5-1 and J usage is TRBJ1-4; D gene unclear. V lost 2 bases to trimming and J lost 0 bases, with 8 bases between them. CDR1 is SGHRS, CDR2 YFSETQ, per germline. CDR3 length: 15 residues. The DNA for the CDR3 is TGCGCCAGCAGCTTTGGAGCCTCAACTAATGAAAAACTGTTTTTT. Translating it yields CASSFGASTNEKLFF.

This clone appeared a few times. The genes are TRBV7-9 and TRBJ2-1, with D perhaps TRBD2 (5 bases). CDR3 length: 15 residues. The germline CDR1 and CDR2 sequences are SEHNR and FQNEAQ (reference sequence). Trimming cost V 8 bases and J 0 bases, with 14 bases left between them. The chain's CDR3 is CASPLGDFSYNEQFF. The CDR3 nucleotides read TGTGCCAGCCCCCTGGGAGATTTCTCCTACAATGAGCAGTTCTTC. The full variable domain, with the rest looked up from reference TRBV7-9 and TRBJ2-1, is DTGVSQNPRHKITKRGQNVTFRCDPISEHNRLYWYRQTLGQGPEFLTYFQNEAQLEKSRLLSDRFSAERPKGSFSTLEIQRTEQGDSAMYLCASPLGDFSYNEQFFGPGTRLTVL.